This TCR beta chain was found in a study of blood T cell repertoires in COVID-19. Only in-frame clones appear in the TCRdb table, and some are missing; sequencing was by immunoSEQ multiplex PCR. The sample records about 150,000 clones, 91% being singletons. Germline V CDR1 and CDR2: MDHEN, SYDVKM. The ends were cut back, 7 bases at V and 9 bases at J, with 16 bases in the middle. This CDR3 is 12 amino acids long. The chain is built from TRBV28 and TRBJ2-7; D is perhaps TRBD1 (6 bases). The TCR was taken from a man aged 45 to 65 with acute or convalescent COVID-19. The sample comprised peripheral blood. The CDR3 bases are TGTGCCAGCACCTCACAGGGCCAGGTGCAGTACTTC. Translated, it gives CASTSQGQVQYF.